A single sample is the source of the 32 T cell receptor beta chains below, sequenced in a study of vaccination effects on CD4 cells after COVID-19 (dated 2022 in TCRdb). The ViraFEST assay stimulated PBMC with viral peptide pools and then used TCR sequencing to identify antigen-specific CD4+ T cell clonotypes by expansion. After approximately 11 days of culture, CD4+ T cells were isolated with the EasySep CD4+ T cell isolation kit. PCR-confirmed SARS-CoV-2 infection had occurred in convalescent patients between March and December 2020, before the Alpha, Beta and Delta variants emerged in the United States. Library method: the immunoSEQ multiplex PCR assay. In TCRdb, the immuneACCESS table is reduced to in-frame sequences with V and J assigned. These tables do not hold every clone; where another copy was compared, an unresolved V gene accounts for under half, and the others remain unexplained. Across this sample there are some 25,000 clones, with around 76% seen only once. Roughly 15% of the sample is taken by the ten largest.

No antigen has been identified for these receptors. This specimen was CD4+ T cells from PBMCs cultured with SARS-CoV-2 spike peptides, taken before COVID-19 vaccination. Sample cell subset or site, as interpreted from the label and publication: SARS-CoV-2 spike overlapping peptide pool stimulation. These receptors were obtained from a human donor who had a prior SARS-CoV-2 infection.

This clone is a singleton in its sample. The gene calls are TRBV4-2 and TRBJ2-3; 7 nucleotides line up with TRBD2. CDR3 size: 16 residues. CDR1 and CDR2 from the germline V gene are LGHNA and YNFKEQ. The ends lost 2 bases at V and 4 bases at J; junction bases unmatched: 9. The CDR3 sequence is CASSQRTTSFADTQYF. DNA of the CDR3: TGTGCCAGCAGCCAACGGACGACTAGCTTTGCAGATACGCAGTATTTT.

This clone was detected a few times. This chain connects TRBV2 to TRBJ2-7; D is tentatively TRBD1 or TRBD2 (5 bases each). V was trimmed by 3 bases and J by 9 bases, leaving 12 bases between them. The CDR3 sequence is 12 residues long. Germline V lookup: CDR1 SNHLY, CDR2 FYNNEI. In nucleotides, the CDR3 is TGTGCCAGCAGTGAGTTGGGGGAAGGGCAGTACTTC. As protein: CASSELGEGQYF.

This chain joins TRBV5-1 and TRBJ2-5, with D unresolved. The germline gives CDR1 SGHRS, CDR2 YFSETQ. The V and J ends lost 4 bases and 7 bases respectively, with 20 bases between them. There are 15 residues in the CDR3. The CDR3 coding sequence is TGCGCCAGCAGCCCTACGGCCGGTGTTCGTGGGACCCAGTACTTC. Protein product: CASSPTAGVRGTQYF.

The genes are TRBV14 and TRBJ2-1, with unresolved D. CDR1 and CDR2 (germline): SGHDN, FVKESK. Trimming left V 0 bases short and J 3 bases short, with 12 bases between. The length of the CDR3 is 16 residues. Written as DNA, the CDR3 is TGTGCCAGCAGCCAAGATTTAGGCAGGATCTACAATGAGCAGTTCTTC. Amino acids: CASSQDLGRIYNEQFF.

This clone has a handful of counts. This sequence joins TRBV19 and TRBJ2-5; D might be TRBD1 or TRBD2, each matching 6 bases. V lost 10 bases, J lost 5 bases, and 14 bases lay in between. Looked up from germline, CDR1 is LNHDA and CDR2 is SQIVND (reference sequence). The CDR3 spans 12 residues. CDR3 amino acids: CATRQAGETQYF. As DNA, the CDR3 is TGTGCCACCCGACAGGCGGGGGAGACCCAGTACTTC.

This clone has a single count. The chain uses TRBV5-1 and TRBJ1-4, with TRBD1 matching over 8 bases. Germline lookup yields CDR1 SGHRS and CDR2 YFSETQ. V lost 1 base and J lost 6; bases outside the gene matches: 2. The length of the CDR3 is 14 residues. The CDR3 here is CASSLQGADEKLFF. In DNA, the CDR3 is TGCGCCAGCAGCTTGCAGGGGGCGGATGAAAAACTGTTTTTT.

The table lists this clone with a few counts. This chain uses TRBV27 with TRBJ2-2; no clear D. The CDR3 runs 14 residues. Germline values: CDR1 MNHEY, CDR2 SMNVEV (reference sequence). Trimming stripped 8 bases from V and 0 bases from J, with 10 bases between. DNA of the CDR3: TGTGCCAGCCGTCAACGCGCGAACACCGGGGAGCTGTTTTTT. Its protein is CASRQRANTGELFF.

A few counts support this clone. The chain couples TRBV9 to TRBJ2-3; the match to TRBD2 covers 7 bases. The V gene end was trimmed by 0 bases and the J gene end by 2 bases; junction bases not matched to a gene: 3. The CDR3 length is 15 residues. From germline, CDR1 is SGDLS and CDR2 YYNGEE. CDR3 in DNA: TGTGCCAGCAGCGTAGATAGCGGGCTCACAGATACGCAGTATTTT. As protein: CASSVDSGLTDTQYF. The variable domain in full, with the rest retrieved from reference TRBV9 and TRBJ2-3, is DSGVTQTPKHLITATGQRVTLRCSPRSGDLSVYWYQQSLDQGLQFLIQYYNGEERAKGNILERFSAQQFPDLHSELNLSSLELGDSALYFCASSVDSGLTDTQYFGPGTRLTVL.

The rearrangement uses TRBV3-1 (or the pseudogene TRBV3-2) and TRBJ1-3; D is ambiguous. V lost 0 bases, J lost 9 bases, and 9 bases lay in between. Germline-derived CDR1 and CDR2 are LGHDT and YNNKEL (reference sequence). The CDR3 totals 13 residues. The CDR3 DNA follows: TGTGCCAGCAGCCAAGACATCCTCGGCACCATATATTTT. Protein: CASSQDILGTIYF.

This rearrangement joins TRBV3-1 (or the pseudogene TRBV3-2) to TRBJ2-2; no reliable D call. V lost 6 bases to trimming and J lost 4 bases, with 9 bases between them. There are 13 residues in the CDR3. Germline CDR1 reads LGHDT; CDR2 reads YNNKEL (reference sequence). CDR3 nucleotides: TGTGCCAGCAGAAACTGGTCCACCGGGGAGCTGTTTTTT. This codes for CASRNWSTGELFF.

CDR3 region: CASSLGASANTGELFF. In DNA, the CDR3 is TGCGCCAGCAGCTTGGGGGCTAGCGCGAACACCGGGGAGCTGTTTTTT. The chain uses TRBV5-1 and TRBJ2-2; D might be TRBD2 (6 bases). The CDR3 extends over 16 amino acids. Trimming removed 0 bases at V and 0 bases at J, with 9 bases between. CDR1 and CDR2 from the germline V gene are SGHRS and YFSETQ.

This rearrangement joins TRBV6-5 to TRBJ1-5; the D gene is possibly TRBD1 (5 bases). The CDR3 runs to 15 residues. V lost 6 bases to trimming and J lost 6 bases, with 18 bases between them. Germline V gene lookup returns CDR1 MNHEY and CDR2 SVGAGI. The CDR3 here is CASSETQTRGQPQHF. The DNA for the CDR3 is TGTGCCAGCAGCGAGACCCAGACTAGGGGTCAGCCCCAGCATTTT.

This clone occurred a few times. The chain employs TRBV5-1 and TRBJ1-2; D gene ambiguous. Germline assignment: CDR1 SGHRS and CDR2 YFSETQ. V was pared by 4 bases and J by 7 bases, with 14 bases between. The CDR3 is 13 residues long. CDR3 DNA sequence: TGCGCCAGCAGCGGAGACCGGACTTCTGGCTACACCTTC. Residues: CASSGDRTSGYTF.

The CDR3 region has the DNA TGTGCCAGCAGCTTCGGGGGGGCCTACGAGCAGTACTTC. Translation: CASSFGGAYEQYF. The gene calls are TRBV5-4 and TRBJ2-7, with TRBD2 matching over 8 bases. The CDR3 length is 13 residues. From germline, CDR1 is SGHNT and CDR2 YYREEE (reference sequence). With V trimmed by 2 bases and J by 2 bases, 0 bases remained unmatched.

This clone was recorded only once. V and J are TRBV6-1 and TRBJ2-1; D might be TRBD1 (5 bases). The CDR3 runs 13 residues. CDR1 MNHNS and CDR2 SASEGT come from the germline V gene. V was clipped by 2 bases and J by 7 bases, with 9 bases between them. The chain's CDR3 is CASSERTTNEQFF. DNA of the CDR3: TGTGCCAGCAGTGAACGGACAACAAATGAGCAGTTCTTC.

This sequence joins TRBV5-1 and TRBJ1-2, with a tentative D call TRBD1 (5 bases). From germline, CDR1 is SGHRS and CDR2 YFSETQ. V dropped 4 bases and J dropped 4 bases, with 14 bases sitting between them. There are 14 residues in the CDR3. The CDR3 DNA sequence: TGCGCCAGCAGCCTAACGGATGGGGCCTATGGCTACACCTTC. Its translation is CASSLTDGAYGYTF.

The V gene is TRBV24-1, the J gene TRBJ1-5; D unclear. This CDR3 is 12 amino acids long. Trimming removed 9 bases at V and 5 bases at J, with 10 bases between. In germline, CDR1 is KGHDR, CDR2 SFDVKD. Here the CDR3 DNA reads TGTGCCACCGGAGACCCCGATCAGCCCCAGCATTTT. It codes for CATGDPDQPQHF.

V gene TRBV5-4 combines with J gene TRBJ1-1; D gene uncertain. The CDR3 sequence is 14 residues long. Germline V gene lookup returns CDR1 SGHNT and CDR2 YYREEE (reference sequence). The ends were cut back, 4 bases at V and 4 bases at J, with 14 bases in the middle. CDR3 nucleotide sequence: TGTGCCAGCAGCCCAACGGGTTGGGGCACTGAAGCTTTCTTT. Amino acids: CASSPTGWGTEAFF. Filled out from reference TRBV5-4 and TRBJ1-1, the complete variable domain reads ETGVTQSPTHLIKTRGQQVTLRCSSQSGHNTVSWYQQALGQGPQFIFQYYREEENGRGNFPPRFSGLQFPNYSSELNVNALELDDSALYLCASSPTGWGTEAFFGQGTRLTVV.

V usage is TRBV4-2 and J usage is TRBJ2-7, with a tentative D call TRBD2 (7 bases). The CDR3 is 15 residues long. CDR1 is LGHNA, CDR2 YNFKEQ, per germline. Trimming removed 4 bases from V and 6 bases from J, with 19 bases in between. The CDR3 here is CASSPPPGASGEQYF. In nucleotides, the CDR3 is TGTGCCAGCAGCCCCCCTCCGGGGGCTAGCGGCGAGCAGTACTTC.

V gene TRBV21-1 combines with J gene TRBJ2-3; no DNA check was done on the table's D call, TRBD2. TRBV21-1 is classified as a pseudogene. CDR3 length equals 15 residues. The CDR3 DNA is TGTGCCAGCAGGAGACGGGGATGCGGCACAGATACGCAGTATTTT. It codes for CASRRRGCGTDTQYF.

This chain joins TRBV6-5 and TRBJ1-1, with D perhaps TRBD1 (5 bases). CDR3 length: 14 amino acids. Germline CDR1 is MNHEY and CDR2 is SVGAGI. Trimming removed 6 bases at V and 1 base at J, with 12 bases between. CDR3 nucleotide sequence: TGTGCCAGCAGGTCGGGGGGGAGGAACACTGAAGCTTTCTTT. Translated, it gives CASRSGGRNTEAFF.

The rearrangement uses TRBV4-2 and TRBJ1-2, with D uncertain. The V end lost 0 bases, the J end lost 4 bases, and 9 bases lay between the germline ends. The germline gives CDR1 LGHNA, CDR2 YNFKEQ. The CDR3 length is 14 residues. The CDR3 region has the DNA TGTGCCAGCAGCCAAGATGTTACAGCCTATGGCTACACCTTC. It translates to CASSQDVTAYGYTF.

This chain connects TRBV11-3 to TRBJ1-4; the D is unclear. The germline V and J ends were trimmed by 1 base and 5 bases, with 11 bases remaining between them. The CDR3 length is 15 residues. Germline-derived CDR1 and CDR2 are SGHNT and YENEEA. In DNA, the CDR3 is TGTGCCAGCAGCTTAGTGGGAATGGGGAATGAAAAACTGTTTTTT. Its protein is CASSLVGMGNEKLFF.

This chain uses TRBV4-2 with TRBJ1-4; D unresolved. CDR1 LGHNA and CDR2 YNFKEQ come from the germline V gene. Trimming stripped 1 base from V and 8 bases from J, with 8 bases between. The CDR3 is made up of 13 amino acids. Here the CDR3 DNA reads TGTGCCAGCAGCCAAGGGCCTGCGGAAAAACTGTTTTTT. It yields the protein CASSQGPAEKLFF.

This clone was observed a few times. The rearrangement links TRBV3-1 (or the pseudogene TRBV3-2) to TRBJ2-7; the D is unclear. The CDR3 has 12 amino acids. V was trimmed by 4 bases and J by 3 bases, leaving 7 bases between them. Germline CDR1 reads LGHDT; CDR2 reads YNNKEL (reference sequence). The CDR3 DNA reads as TGTGCCAGCAGCCGGACCTACTACGAGCAGTACTTC. Residues: CASSRTYYEQYF.

The chain joins TRBV9 to TRBJ2-7, with D perhaps matching TRBD1 (6 bases). The CDR3 consists of 14 residues. Trimming pared 4 bases from V and 0 bases from J, leaving 11 bases between. The germline gives CDR1 SGDLS, CDR2 YYNGEE. DNA for the CDR3: TGTGCCAGCAGCTTCCGGGACAACTCCTACGAGCAGTACTTC. It encodes CASSFRDNSYEQYF.

V usage is TRBV5-6 and J usage is TRBJ1-1; 9 bases map to TRBD1. This CDR3 region has 14 residues. Per the germline V gene, CDR1 is SGHDT and CDR2 is YYEEEE. The junction had 6 bases not matched to a gene; V was cut back by 2 bases and J by 7 bases. CDR3 nucleotides: TGTGCCAGCAGCTTCTACAGGGGGCAGATTGAAGCTTTCTTT. Protein product: CASSFYRGQIEAFF.

V gene TRBV11-3 combines with J gene TRBJ2-3, with D unresolved. The CDR3 covers 14 residues. Per germline, CDR1 SGHNT and CDR2 YENEEA. V gave up 0 bases and J gave up 0 bases, with 4 bases separating them. The DNA of the CDR3 is TGTGCCAGCAGCTTAGATGGTAGCACAGATACGCAGTATTTT. Encoded protein: CASSLDGSTDTQYF.

The V call is TRBV7-2, the J call TRBJ2-2, with TRBD1 as a possible D gene (6 bases). CDR3 length: 14 residues. Germline V gene sequence: CDR1 SGHTA, CDR2 FQGNSA. Trimming took 5 bases from V and 13 from J, leaving 20 bases between them. CDR3 nucleotides: TGTGCCAGCAGCCCCGCCAGGGGCCTACACTCGCTGTTTTTT. Residues: CASSPARGLHSLFF.

This chain connects TRBV4-2 to TRBJ2-1; D is uncertain. Trimming cost V 0 bases and J 5 bases, with 14 bases left between them. Germline assignment: CDR1 LGHNA and CDR2 YNFKEQ. The CDR3 has 16 amino acids. CDR3 nucleotides: TGTGCCAGCAGCCAAGAGAGCCACCGGATGGACAATGAGCAGTTCTTC. This translates into CASSQESHRMDNEQFF.

J is TRBJ2-4 and V is TRBV7-2; possible D gene TRBD2, 5 bases. This CDR3 has 14 residues. Germline-derived CDR1 and CDR2 are SGHTA and FQGNSA. Trimming removed 2 bases at V and 5 bases at J, with 10 bases between. CDR3 sequence: CASSLRWGENIQYF. DNA for the CDR3: TGTGCCAGCAGCTTAAGGTGGGGAGAAAACATTCAGTACTTC.

This clone was observed a single time. V usage is TRBV7-2 and J usage is TRBJ2-1; D is perhaps TRBD2 (5 bases). This CDR3 is 12 amino acids long. Trimming cost V 5 bases and J 7 bases, with 9 bases left between them. Germline loops: CDR1 SGHTA, CDR2 FQGNSA. The CDR3 sequence is CASSKRGNEQFF. The DNA for the CDR3 is TGTGCCAGCAGCAAACGGGGAAATGAGCAGTTCTTC. Full variable domain (remainder filled in from reference TRBV7-2 and TRBJ2-1): GAGVSQSPSNKVTEKGKDVELRCDPISGHTALYWYRQSLGQGLEFLIYFQGNSAPDKSGLPSDRFSAERTGGSVSTLTIQRTQQEDSAVYLCASSKRGNEQFFGPGTRLTVL.